A single sample is the source of the 17 T cell receptor beta chains below, sequenced in a study of cytomegalovirus exposure and HLA in healthy donors. The PCR ran on 60 Vbeta and 13 Jbeta primers. Profiled with immunoSEQ multiplex PCR; TCRdb holds only in-frame clones, not every one. Seen here are roughly 140,000 clones, more than 80% observed once, and the top ten hold roughly 4%. Sequencing input: PBMCs. The receptors here all came from a woman aged 40 to 50 in good health and CMV-seropositive.

The chain employs TRBV6-5 and TRBJ2-3; 11 bases line up with TRBD1. This CDR3 comprises 12 residues. Germline CDR1 reads MNHEY; CDR2 reads SVGAGI. The ends lost 5 bases at V and 13 bases at J; junction bases unmatched: 5. DNA for the CDR3: TGTGCCAGCAGTCGACCGGGACAGGGGGAGTATTTT. This translates into CASSRPGQGEYF.

The V call is TRBV30, the J call TRBJ2-5, with 10 bases fitting TRBD2. The DNA end is a closer match to TRBJ2-7, so the J assignment may be wrong. CDR3 length: 16 residues. Germline V lookup: CDR1 GTSNPN, CDR2 SVGIG (reference sequence). The CDR3 sequence is CAWRVGAGGPSYEQYF. The DNA for the CDR3 is TGTGCCTGGCGAGTAGGAGCGGGAGGGCCCTCCTACGAGCAGTACTTC.

This chain connects TRBV18 to TRBJ2-3; no reliable D call. The CDR3 extends over 15 amino acids. Germline V gene sequence: CDR1 KGHSH, CDR2 LQKENI. Trimming shortened V by 3 bases and J by 5 bases, and 15 bases separated the two germline ends. This CDR3 is CASSPHGGPEDTQYF. In DNA form, the CDR3 reads TGTGCCAGCTCACCCCACGGCGGTCCAGAAGATACGCAGTATTTT.

The chain joins TRBV7-9 to TRBJ2-5; 11 bases are a match to TRBD2. The CDR3 runs to 14 residues. Unmatched junction bases numbered 9, after V lost 11 bases and J lost 4 bases. CDR1 and CDR2 (germline): SEHNR, FQNEAQ (reference sequence). The CDR3 protein is CAGTSGGVIETQYF. DNA of the CDR3: TGTGCCGGTACTAGCGGGGGAGTTATAGAGACCCAGTACTTC.

This clone appeared once. This sequence joins TRBV9 and TRBJ2-1, with D maybe TRBD2 (5 bases). The germline V gene has CDR1 SGDLS and CDR2 YYNGEE. Trimming removed 3 bases from V and 7 bases from J, with 8 bases in between. The CDR3 is 12 residues long. CDR3 bases: TGTGCCAGCAGCGAGTGGGAGAATGAGCAGTTCTTC. It encodes CASSEWENEQFF.

This rearrangement joins TRBV5-6 to TRBJ2-7; 9 bases agree with TRBD1. The CDR3 runs to 16 residues. Looked up from germline, CDR1 is SGHDT and CDR2 is YYEEEE. The junction had 10 bases not matched to a gene; V was cut back by 3 bases and J by 3 bases. CDR3 sequence reads: CASSSAWTGDGYEQYF. CDR3 bases: TGTGCCAGCAGCTCCGCCTGGACAGGGGACGGCTACGAGCAGTACTTC.

The rearrangement links TRBV2 to TRBJ2-5, with D perhaps TRBD2 (6 bases). This CDR3 has 14 residues. Germline lookup yields CDR1 SNHLY and CDR2 FYNNEI. V lost 7 bases to trimming and J lost 4 bases, with 16 bases between them. CDR3 loop: CASTKEGRRETQYF. CDR3 sequence (DNA): TGTGCCAGCACTAAGGAGGGGAGAAGAGAGACCCAGTACTTC.

V gene TRBV19 combines with J gene TRBJ1-2, with 7 bases identical to TRBD1. Germline V lookup: CDR1 LNHDA, CDR2 SQIVND (reference sequence). The junction had 7 bases not matched to a gene; V was cut back by 7 bases and J by 5 bases. The CDR3 is 13 amino acids. DNA of the CDR3: TGTGCCAGTAACGGAGGGGGCCAGTATGGCTACACCTTC. Translating it yields CASNGGGQYGYTF.

The chain uses TRBV7-2 and TRBJ2-1; a possible D gene is TRBD1 (6 bases). The length of the CDR3 is 15 residues. V lost 1 base, J lost 7 bases, and 14 bases lay in between. Germline V gene data show CDR1 as SGHTA and CDR2 as FQGNSA. The CDR3 coding sequence is TGTGCCAGCAGCTTAGGGCAGGGGAAGTGGAATGAGCAGTTCTTC. Its translation: CASSLGQGKWNEQFF.

This clone has just a few counts. The chain is built from TRBV4-3 and TRBJ1-1; no definite D call. V gave up 4 bases and J gave up 4 bases, with 13 bases separating them. There are 14 residues in the CDR3. The V gene's germline CDR1 is LGHNA and CDR2 YSLEER. The CDR3 DNA is TGCGCCAGCAGCCTATCGGGTCGCGGCACTGAAGCTTTCTTT. Translated: CASSLSGRGTEAFF.

The chain employs TRBV6-1 and TRBJ1-6; D uncertain. The CDR3 totals 13 residues. The germline CDR1 and CDR2 sequences are MNHNS and SASEGT. V gave up 0 bases and J gave up 15 bases, with 12 bases separating them. The CDR3 is CASSEALRARLHF. The CDR3 bases are TGTGCCAGCAGTGAAGCGCTGCGGGCGCGCCTCCACTTT.

The chain links TRBV15 to TRBJ2-1; possibly TRBD1 for D (7 bases). CDR3 length: 16 amino acids. Trimming stripped 1 base from V and 5 bases from J, with 15 bases between. Germline V CDR1 and CDR2: LNHNV, YYDKDF (reference sequence). The CDR3 here is CATSRGRGTANNEQFF. The CDR3 bases are TGTGCCACCAGCAGAGGTCGGGGGACAGCGAACAATGAGCAGTTCTTC.

The V gene is TRBV28, the J gene TRBJ2-3, with 10 bases lining up with TRBD1. Germline values: CDR1 MDHEN, CDR2 SYDVKM. The length of the CDR3 is 17 residues. The V gene end was trimmed by 6 bases and the J gene end by 8 bases; junction bases not matched to a gene: 17. The CDR3 coding sequence is TGTGCCAGCAGCGGCTCAACCGGGACAGGGGTTTTTGGTACGCAGTATTTT. It codes for CASSGSTGTGVFGTQYF.

The chain's CDR3 is CASSLGGQRNTGELFF. CDR3 nucleotides: TGCGCCAGCAGCTTGGGGGGGCAGCGGAACACCGGGGAGCTGTTTTTT. The chain has TRBV5-1 and TRBJ2-2; the D gene is possibly TRBD1 (6 bases). This CDR3 has 16 amino acids. V lost 0 bases and J lost 1, with 10 bases in between. The germline CDR1 and CDR2 sequences are SGHRS and YFSETQ. Supplemented by reference TRBV5-1 and TRBJ2-2, the full variable domain reads KAGVTQTPRYLIKTRGQQVTLSCSPISGHRSVSWYQQTPGQGLQFLFEYFSETQRNKGNFPGRFSGRQFSNSRSEMNVSTLELGDSALYLCASSLGGQRNTGELFFGEGSRLTVL.

The rearrangement joins TRBV28 to TRBJ2-1, with 10 bases aligning to TRBD2. The ends lost 6 bases at V and 10 bases at J; junction bases unmatched: 6. The CDR3 contains 13 residues. CDR1 and CDR2 (germline): MDHEN, SYDVKM. The chain's CDR3 is CASRLSSGSEQFF. The CDR3 bases are TGTGCCAGCAGACTTTCTAGCGGGAGCGAGCAGTTCTTC.

The chain carries TRBV29-1 and TRBJ2-1; D might be TRBD2 (5 bases). The CDR3 is 16 residues long. V gave up 5 bases and J gave up 0 bases, with 17 bases separating them. Per germline, CDR1 SQVTM and CDR2 ANQGSEA. The CDR3 loop is CSVRGRPGSSYNEQFF. CDR3 nucleotides: TGCAGCGTTCGTGGGAGACCTGGGAGCTCCTACAATGAGCAGTTCTTC.

V gene TRBV19 combines with J gene TRBJ2-7; TRBD2 agrees at 10 bases. CDR3 length equals 18 residues. Germline V CDR1 and CDR2: LNHDA, SQIVND (reference sequence). The ends lost 6 bases at V and 4 bases at J; junction bases unmatched: 18. The CDR3 DNA sequence: TGTGCCAGTAGGCCGAGGGGGCCTTCCAGCGGGAGGGCTTACGAGCAGTACTTC. Translation: CASRPRGPSSGRAYEQYF.